A single sample gave rise to the 28 T cell receptor beta chains below, sequenced in a study of tumour-infiltrating T cells in Burkitt lymphoma. Using immunoSEQ multiplex PCR, the repertoire was profiled, and TCRdb retains in-frame clones only, with some absent. The table has about 14,000 clones, about 30% seen once. Sequencing was performed on tumor tissue. These receptors originate from a human donor with diffuse large B-cell lymphoma.

This clone has a single count. CDR3 coding DNA: TGTGCCAGCAGTGAAGGTAGTCCGATCCTTCCCTACGAGCAGTACTTC. Its translation is CASSEGSPILPYEQYF. The chain joins TRBV6-1 to TRBJ2-7, with D unresolved. This CDR3 has 16 residues. CDR1 and CDR2 (germline): MNHNS, SASEGT. V was cut by 1 base and J by 2 bases, with 15 bases left in between.

The J gene is TRBJ2-7, the V gene TRBV30; a weak D match, TRBD1 (7 bases). This CDR3 region has 16 residues. The germline V and J ends were trimmed by 1 base and 3 bases, with 19 bases remaining between them. The V gene's germline CDR1 is GTSNPN and CDR2 SVGIG (reference sequence). The CDR3 coding sequence is TGTGCCTGGAGTGGGGGTTTCAGGGGGGAGAGCTACGAGCAGTACTTC. This encodes CAWSGGFRGESYEQYF.

The rearrangement links TRBV6-5 to TRBJ2-2; D is uncertain. Germline CDR1 MNHEY, CDR2 SVGAGI. Trimming cost V 5 bases and J 3 bases, with 13 bases left between them. The CDR3 loop spans 15 amino acids. In nucleotides, the CDR3 is TGTGCCAGCAGTGCCCTGGAAGGGCACACCGGGGAGCTGTTTTTT. It translates to CASSALEGHTGELFF.

This chain uses TRBV7-9 with TRBJ2-1, with TRBD2 identical over 7 bases. In germline, CDR1 is SEHNR, CDR2 FQNEAQ (reference sequence). V dropped 1 base and J dropped 8; count of bases not matched to a gene: 8. This CDR3 has 15 residues. CDR3 region: CASSLGGLVRDEQFF. In nucleotides, the CDR3 is TGTGCCAGCAGCTTAGGAGGACTAGTACGGGATGAGCAGTTCTTC.

The rearrangement uses TRBV7-8 and TRBJ2-3; 13 bases agree with TRBD2. Germline V gives CDR1 SGHVS, CDR2 FQNEAQ. The CDR3 is 19 amino acids. With 1 base clipped from V and 6 bases from J, the junction kept 13 bases outside the gene matches. For the CDR3, the DNA is TGTGCCAGCAGCTTAGGACTAGCGGGAGGCGCGCTGGGGAGGGATACGCAGTATTTT. Its protein is CASSLGLAGGALGRDTQYF. Looking up the rest from reference TRBV7-8 and TRBJ2-3 gives the full variable domain: GAGVSQSPRYKVAKRGQDVALRCDPISGHVSLFWYQQALGQGPEFLTYFQNEAQLDKSGLPSDRFFAERPEGSVSTLKIQRTQQEDSAVYLCASSLGLAGGALGRDTQYFGPGTRLTVL.

A few counts support this clone. The chain joins TRBV28 to TRBJ2-7, with D perhaps matching TRBD1 or TRBD2 (7 bases each). The CDR3 totals 19 residues. CDR1 is MDHEN, CDR2 SYDVKM, per germline. Trimming took off 5 bases at V and 3 bases at J, with 29 bases between the two ends. The chain's CDR3 is CASSTRTGGPGGVFYEQYF. Here the CDR3 DNA reads TGTGCCAGCAGTACACGTACCGGAGGGCCAGGGGGGGTCTTCTACGAGCAGTACTTC.

The CDR3 sequence is CASSPSGRPNEKLFF. The DNA of the CDR3 is TGTGCCAGCAGTCCCTCAGGGCGACCAAATGAAAAACTGTTTTTT. This chain joins TRBV28 and TRBJ1-4; D is perhaps TRBD1 (5 bases). CDR3 length: 15 residues. The V end was cut by 5 bases, the J end by 5 bases, with 15 bases between. Germline CDR1 MDHEN, CDR2 SYDVKM.

About this clone itself: A much bigger clone sits one base away, suggesting this may be a read error. V gene TRBV6-5 combines with J gene TRBJ1-1, with D unresolved. This CDR3 has 13 residues. V shed 4 bases and J shed 1 base, with 7 bases lying between them. Per the germline V gene, CDR1 is MNHEY and CDR2 is SVGAGI. In DNA, the CDR3 is TGTGCCAGCAGTTTGGAGAGGAACACTGAAGCTTTCTTT. Protein product: CASSLERNTEAFF.

This rearrangement joins TRBV15 to TRBJ2-7; 9 bases match TRBD1. The J segment lost 6 bases and the V segment lost 5 bases, leaving 11 bases of the junction unmatched. Germline V CDR1 and CDR2: LNHNV, YYDKDF (reference sequence). The CDR3 consists of 15 residues. CDR3 sequence: CATSRGDRAPVEQYF. The DNA for the CDR3 is TGTGCCACCAGCCGGGGGGACAGGGCCCCTGTCGAGCAGTACTTC.

This chain uses TRBV7-3 with TRBJ2-7; 9 bases line up with TRBD1. This CDR3 has 15 amino acids. Trimming removed 5 bases from V and 4 bases from J; junction bases left unmatched: 9. Per germline, CDR1 SGHTA and CDR2 FQGTGA. CDR3 DNA: TGTGCCAGCAGCCCATCTGACAGGGGGGGTTACGAGCAGTACTTC. It encodes CASSPSDRGGYEQYF.

This sequence joins TRBV9 and TRBJ2-1; D uncertain. The CDR3 sequence is 13 residues long. The V gene's germline CDR1 is SGDLS and CDR2 YYNGEE. Trimming removed 0 bases from V and 5 bases from J, with 6 bases in between. The chain's CDR3 is CASSVAGHNEQFF. The CDR3 bases are TGTGCCAGCAGCGTAGCTGGACACAATGAGCAGTTCTTC.

This clone turned up a few times. V and J are TRBV7-9 and TRBJ2-7, with TRBD2 matching over 9 bases. CDR1 and CDR2 from the germline V gene are SEHNR and FQNEAQ (reference sequence). The length of the CDR3 is 17 residues. The V and J ends lost 4 bases and 2 bases, in that order; junction bases with no gene match: 12. CDR3 nucleotide sequence: TGTGCCAGCAGCTCCGACTGGCGGGAGGGCCGAGCCTACGAGCAGTACTTC. Protein product: CASSSDWREGRAYEQYF.

The V call is TRBV27, the J call TRBJ2-7; 11 bases match TRBD2. The CDR3 runs to 13 residues. Losses at the gene ends were 6 bases for V and 6 bases for J; bases not matched to a gene: 4. Germline assignment: CDR1 MNHEY and CDR2 SMNVEV (reference sequence). CDR3 nucleotide sequence: TGTGCCAGCAGACTAGCGGGGGAGACCGAGCAGTACTTC. Protein sequence: CASRLAGETEQYF.

This clone was recorded a few times. The V call is TRBV6-1, the J call TRBJ1-5; the D gene is possibly TRBD1 (6 bases). CDR3 length: 12 amino acids. In germline, CDR1 is MNHNS, CDR2 SASEGT. Trimming pared 10 bases from V and 6 bases from J, leaving 13 bases between. CDR3: CATLDSSQPQHF. The CDR3 nucleotides read TGTGCCACCTTGGACAGTAGTCAGCCCCAGCATTTT.

V usage is TRBV19 and J usage is TRBJ1-1, with 8 bases lining up with TRBD1. After removal of 3 bases from V and 4 bases from J, the junction contained 7 bases not matched to a gene. This CDR3 is built from 15 residues. The germline gives CDR1 LNHDA, CDR2 SQIVND (reference sequence). The CDR3 DNA reads TGTGCCAGTAGTATTCCGGACAGGGCTGGCACTGAAGCTTTCTTT. Translating gives CASSIPDRAGTEAFF. Full variable domain (missing parts from reference TRBV19 and TRBJ1-1): DGGITQSPKYLFRKEGQNVTLSCEQNLNHDAMYWYRQDPGQGLRLIYYSQIVNDFQKGDIAEGYSVSREKKESFPLTVTSAQKNPTAFYLCASSIPDRAGTEAFFGQGTRLTVV.

This clone has only a few counts. J is TRBJ2-7 and V is TRBV5-6; 8 bases match TRBD1. The CDR3 contains 15 residues. In germline, CDR1 is SGHDT, CDR2 YYEEEE. V lost 4 bases and J lost 6; bases outside the gene matches: 12. The CDR3 nucleotides read TGTGCCAGCAGCACTCAGAGACAGGGGTCGGCCGAGCAGTACTTC. Translating it yields CASSTQRQGSAEQYF.

J is TRBJ1-1 and V is TRBV7-9; tentative D call: TRBD1 (5 bases). The CDR3 totals 14 residues. The germline CDR1 and CDR2 sequences are SEHNR and FQNEAQ (reference sequence). V was shortened by 7 bases and J by 1 base, with 13 bases between the two germline ends. CDR3 bases: TGTGCCAGCATCCCCGGGACCGGGAACACTGAAGCTTTCTTT. As protein: CASIPGTGNTEAFF. The full variable domain, in which reference TRBV7-9 and TRBJ1-1 provide the parts outside the CDR3, is DTGVSQNPRHKITKRGQNVTFRCDPISEHNRLYWYRQTLGQGPEFLTYFQNEAQLEKSRLLSDRFSAERPKGSFSTLEIQRTEQGDSAMYLCASIPGTGNTEAFFGQGTRLTVV.

This rearrangement joins TRBV6-6 to TRBJ1-5; D remains unclear. Germline V CDR1 and CDR2: MNHNY, SVGAGI (reference sequence). The CDR3 totals 14 residues. The V end lost 5 bases, the J end lost 0 bases, and 8 bases lay between the germline ends. DNA of the CDR3: TGTGCCAGCAGTGGAAGCTATAGCAATCAGCCCCAGCATTTT. Encoded protein: CASSGSYSNQPQHF.

In DNA form, the CDR3 reads TGTGCCATCAGTGAGTCTAGGACAGGAGCAAAACTAATCAACACCGGGGAGCTGTTTTTT. Translation: CAISESRTGAKLINTGELFF. This chain uses TRBV10-3 with TRBJ2-2; 7 bases agree with TRBD1. The CDR3 sequence is 20 residues long. The V gene's germline CDR1 is ENHRY and CDR2 SYGVKD. With 0 bases clipped from V and 2 bases from J, the junction kept 15 bases outside the gene matches.

The chain employs TRBV2 and TRBJ2-7, with D perhaps matching TRBD2 (6 bases). V lost 8 bases and J lost 2, with 10 bases in between. In germline, CDR1 is SNHLY, CDR2 FYNNEI. The CDR3 covers 12 residues. The chain's CDR3 is CASGGVAYEQYF. The CDR3 DNA sequence: TGTGCCAGCGGAGGGGTGGCCTACGAGCAGTACTTC.

The genes are TRBV6-5 and TRBJ2-2; possible D gene TRBD1, 6 bases. Trimming shortened V by 6 bases and J by 6 bases, and 11 bases separated the two germline ends. The CDR3 has 13 residues. Germline values: CDR1 MNHEY, CDR2 SVGAGI. CDR3 bases: TGTGCCAGCAGAGGGACATCTCCCGGGGAGCTGTTTTTT. As protein: CASRGTSPGELFF.

This clone was seen a handful of times. This sequence joins TRBV7-6 and TRBJ2-1; 10 bases align to TRBD2. V lost 8 bases, J lost 3 bases, and 10 bases stayed unmatched. CDR3 length equals 16 residues. Per the germline V gene, CDR1 is SGHVS and CDR2 is FNYEAQ. CDR3 region: CASYRTTSGVYNEQFF. In nucleotides, the CDR3 is TGTGCCAGCTACAGGACCACTAGCGGGGTCTACAATGAGCAGTTCTTC.

This clone has a handful of counts. The V and J genes are TRBV14 and TRBJ1-1; the D gene is possibly TRBD1 (5 bases). The CDR3 contains 15 residues. Germline CDR1 SGHDN, CDR2 FVKESK. Trimming removed 1 base from V and 1 base from J, with 10 bases in between. The chain's CDR3 is CASSQVMGPNTEAFF. CDR3 sequence (DNA): TGTGCCAGCAGCCAAGTCATGGGGCCGAACACTGAAGCTTTCTTT. Complete variable domain (other parts from reference TRBV14 and TRBJ1-1): EAGVTQFPSHSVIEKGQTVTLRCDPISGHDNLYWYRRVMGKEIKFLLHFVKESKQDESGMPNNRFLAERTGGTYSTLKVQPAELEDSGVYFCASSQVMGPNTEAFFGQGTRLTVV.

This clone was detected only a few times. The rearrangement joins TRBV7-9 to TRBJ1-2; the D is unclear. The V end lost 5 bases, the J end lost 1 base, and 11 bases lay between the germline ends. The CDR3 is made up of 14 amino acids. Looked up from germline, CDR1 is SEHNR and CDR2 is FQNEAQ (reference sequence). The CDR3 DNA is TGTGCCAGCAGCCAATGGGAGGGTAACTATGGCTACACCTTC. Encoded protein: CASSQWEGNYGYTF.

This chain joins TRBV2 and TRBJ1-3; D not resolved. Germline V gene lookup returns CDR1 SNHLY and CDR2 FYNNEI. The CDR3 contains 16 residues. Trimming left V 8 bases short and J 0 bases short, with 17 bases between. CDR3 DNA sequence: TGTGCCAGCTCTGCCGGTGTAACTACCTCTGGAAACACCATATATTTT. Its translation is CASSAGVTTSGNTIYF.

A few counts support this clone. The same CDR3 arises from other DNA sequences in this sample as well. V and J are TRBV9 and TRBJ2-5; TRBD2 agrees at 8 bases. After removal of 3 bases from V and 2 bases from J, the junction contained 6 bases not matched to a gene. This CDR3 is 15 amino acids long. The germline V gene has CDR1 SGDLS and CDR2 YYNGEE. The CDR3 loop is CASSAGGGIQETQYF. The CDR3 coding sequence is TGTGCCAGCAGCGCCGGGGGGGGGATACAAGAGACCCAGTACTTC.

In its sample, this clone was seen a few times. This chain's CDR3 is CASSLAAGGEQYF. CDR3 bases: TGTGCCAGCAGCTTGGCCGCAGGGGGCGAGCAGTACTTC. The chain joins TRBV5-6 to TRBJ2-7, with 7 nucleotides matching TRBD1. The V gene end was trimmed by 0 bases and the J gene end by 6 bases; junction bases not matched to a gene: 3. The V gene's germline CDR1 is SGHDT and CDR2 YYEEEE. CDR3 length: 13 residues. The whole variable domain, filled in from reference TRBV5-6 and TRBJ2-7, reads DAGVTQSPTHLIKTRGQQVTLRCSPKSGHDTVSWYQQALGQGPQFIFQYYEEEERQRGNFPDRFSGHQFPNYSSELNVNALLLGDSALYLCASSLAAGGEQYFGPGTRLTVT.

The gene calls are TRBV18 and TRBJ1-5; D is unclear. CDR1 and CDR2 from the germline V gene are KGHSH and LQKENI. V was shortened by 3 bases and J by 5 bases, with 8 bases between the two germline ends. The CDR3 runs 13 residues. The CDR3 region is CASSPTQHQPQHF. The CDR3 coding sequence is TGTGCCAGCTCACCCACTCAGCATCAGCCCCAGCATTTT.